The 27 T cell receptor beta chains given below trace back to one sample, sequenced in a study of blood T cells in healthy people across ages. Through a sample-barcoded 5' primer and a J-beta primer mix, a second PCR was run for 7 to 11 cycles. Using its own MiXCR run on the 5' RACE reads, TCRdb lists one record per CDR3 protein. The data contain under 750,000 distinct CDR3 sequences, 47% of them seen just once; the ten biggest clones take up 20% to 25%. Specimen: blood. The origin of the receptors is a man aged 80 or over in good health.

CDR3 DNA: TGTGCCAGCAGTTGGACGGGACTAGCGGCTCTTAATGAGCAGTACTTC. Encoded protein: CASSWTGLAALNEQYF. The rearrangement links TRBV6-2 or TRBV6-3 to TRBJ2-5; the match to TRBD2 covers 11 bases. CDR1 MNHEY and CDR2 SVGEGT come from the germline V gene. The CDR3 has 16 residues. Trimming at V came to 4 bases and at J to 11 bases, leaving 15 bases not matched to a gene.

The J gene is TRBJ2-5, the V gene TRBV27, with TRBD1 matching 7 bases. CDR3 length: 14 residues. J lost 6 bases, V lost 5 bases, and 9 bases had no gene match. The germline CDR1 and CDR2 sequences are MNHEY and SMNVEV (reference sequence). The CDR3 protein is CASSPPGQSKTQYF. CDR3 nucleotides: TGTGCCAGCAGTCCCCCGGGACAGTCGAAGACCCAGTACTTC.

This clonotype was detected only a few times. The rearrangement joins TRBV5-1 to TRBJ1-2, with D unclear. CDR3 size: 15 residues. Trimming pared 0 bases from V and 0 bases from J, leaving 9 bases between. Germline CDR1 is SGHRS and CDR2 is YFSETQ. The CDR3 here is CASSLGADSNYGYTF. CDR3 DNA: TGCGCCAGCAGCTTGGGCGCAGATTCTAACTATGGCTACACCTTC. The entire variable domain, with the rest obtained from reference TRBV5-1 and TRBJ1-2, is as follows: KAGVTQTPRYLIKTRGQQVTLSCSPISGHRSVSWYQQTPGQGLQFLFEYFSETQRNKGNFPGRFSGRQFSNSRSEMNVSTLELGDSALYLCASSLGADSNYGYTFGSGTRLTVV.

This clonotype has a handful of counts. V and J are TRBV4-1 and TRBJ2-5; possibly TRBD1 for D (5 bases). The CDR3 contains 14 residues. The V and J ends lost 1 base and 3 bases respectively, with 9 bases between them. The V gene's germline CDR1 is MGHRA and CDR2 YSYEKL. The CDR3 is CASSQGFREETQYF. As DNA, the CDR3 is TGCGCCAGCAGCCAAGGTTTCAGGGAAGAGACCCAGTACTTC.

There are a few counts of this clonotype. The CDR3 protein is CASRQEANYGYTF. CDR3 nucleotides: TGTGCCAGTCGACAGGAAGCTAACTATGGCTACACCTTC. This chain links TRBV2 with TRBJ1-2, with D perhaps matching TRBD1 (6 bases). This CDR3 contains 13 residues. The V gene lost 9 bases and the J gene lost 0 bases, with 11 bases spanning the gap. In germline, CDR1 is SNHLY, CDR2 FYNNEI.

This clonotype has only a few counts. The chain couples TRBV7-2 to TRBJ2-3; 8 nucleotides match TRBD2. Germline V lookup: CDR1 SGHTA, CDR2 FQGNSA. The CDR3 is 15 residues long. The junction had 1 base not matched to a gene; V was cut back by 0 bases and J by 2 bases. This CDR3 is CASSLALAATDTQYF. CDR3 DNA: TGTGCCAGCAGCTTAGCACTAGCGGCCACAGATACGCAGTATTTT.

The chain couples TRBV20-1 to TRBJ2-7; 8 nucleotides line up with TRBD1. Germline V gene data show CDR1 as DFQATT and CDR2 as SNEGSKA (reference sequence). This CDR3 comprises 12 residues. The V and J ends lost 5 bases and 3 bases, in that order; junction bases with no gene match: 3. The CDR3 DNA reads TGCAGTGCTTGGACAGGGAACTACGAGCAGTACTTC. This encodes CSAWTGNYEQYF.

The chain links TRBV3-1 to TRBJ2-5; maybe TRBD2 (6 bases). Trimming took off 2 bases at V and 0 bases at J, with 7 bases between the two ends. Germline assignment: CDR1 LGHDT and CDR2 YNNKEL (reference sequence). The CDR3 totals 14 residues. The CDR3 sequence is CASSQRGNQETQYF. The CDR3 DNA is TGTGCCAGCAGCCAACGCGGGAACCAAGAGACCCAGTACTTC.

This sequence joins TRBV29-1 and TRBJ1-2, with TRBD1 matching over 9 bases. The CDR3 loop spans 11 amino acids. With 6 bases clipped from V and 7 bases from J, the junction kept 3 bases outside the gene matches. Germline loops: CDR1 SQVTM, CDR2 ANQGSEA. The chain's CDR3 is CSVQQGAGYTF. CDR3 sequence (DNA): TGCAGCGTACAACAGGGGGCTGGCTACACCTTC.

The chain uses TRBV12-3 or TRBV12-4 and TRBJ2-4, with 10 bases that match TRBD2. There are 15 residues in the CDR3. The J segment lost 0 bases and the V segment lost 5 bases, leaving 1 base of the junction unmatched. DNA of the CDR3: TGTGCCAGCAGTCCTAGCGGGAGAGCCAAAAACATTCAGTACTTC. This encodes CASSPSGRAKNIQYF.

V and J are TRBV5-1 and TRBJ1-4; D gene uncertain. This CDR3 is 16 amino acids long. Germline V gives CDR1 SGHRS, CDR2 YFSETQ. Trimming pared 0 bases from V and 0 bases from J, leaving 9 bases between. The DNA of the CDR3 is TGCGCCAGCAGCTTGGGACCAGTTGCAACTAATGAAAAACTGTTTTTT. It translates to CASSLGPVATNEKLFF.

The chain is built from TRBV20-1 and TRBJ2-7; D may match TRBD1 or TRBD2 (5 bases each). The CDR3 runs 13 residues. V was pared by 5 bases and J by 2 bases, with 13 bases between. Per germline, CDR1 DFQATT and CDR2 SNEGSKA (reference sequence). CDR3 residues: CSAVWDATYEQYF. For the CDR3, the DNA is TGCAGTGCTGTTTGGGACGCAACCTACGAGCAGTACTTC.

There are many counts of this clonotype. This sequence joins TRBV7-2 and TRBJ2-7; D gene unclear. With 4 bases removed from V and 0 bases from J, the gap between germline ends came to 10 bases. The germline CDR1 and CDR2 sequences are SGHTA and FQGNSA. The CDR3 has 14 amino acids. This chain's CDR3 is CASSSDPNSYEQYF. The CDR3 DNA is TGTGCCAGCAGCTCTGACCCGAACTCCTACGAGCAGTACTTC.

The CDR3 reads CASSFTPGTGKAGELFF. The CDR3 DNA is TGTGCCAGCAGCTTTACGCCTGGGACAGGGAAGGCCGGGGAGCTGTTTTTT. J is TRBJ2-2 and V is TRBV7-9, with 9 nucleotides matching TRBD1. Germline trimming cut 3 bases from V and 6 bases from J; bases unmatched to any gene: 11. Germline loops: CDR1 SEHNR, CDR2 FQNEAQ (reference sequence). The CDR3 has 17 residues.

In this sample, this clonotype turned up a few times. The chain carries TRBV14 and TRBJ2-7; 9 bases align to TRBD2. This CDR3 spans 13 amino acids. V trimming: 4 bases; J trimming: 7 bases; junction bases outside the gene matches: 5. CDR1 is SGHDN and CDR2 is FVKESK in the germline V gene. CDR3 in DNA: TGTGCCAGCAGCCCGCTAGCGGGATGGGAGCAGTACTTC. It codes for CASSPLAGWEQYF.

This chain connects TRBV5-1 to TRBJ2-1, with D maybe TRBD2 (5 bases). The germline V gene has CDR1 SGHRS and CDR2 YFSETQ. Trimming shortened V by 3 bases and J by 8 bases, and 18 bases separated the two germline ends. CDR3 length: 15 residues. This chain's CDR3 is CASSWAGTRSDEQFF. CDR3 in DNA: TGCGCCAGCAGCTGGGCCGGAACTAGGAGCGATGAGCAGTTCTTC.

The chain links TRBV2 to TRBJ2-7, with D perhaps TRBD1 (5 bases). CDR1 and CDR2 from the germline V gene are SNHLY and FYNNEI. The CDR3 length is 14 residues. Trimming removed 6 bases from V and 2 bases from J, with 14 bases in between. The CDR3: CASRDTRGAYEQYF. CDR3 coding DNA: TGTGCCAGCAGGGACACCCGAGGAGCCTACGAGCAGTACTTC. Together with reference TRBV2 and TRBJ2-7, the CDR3 gives the full variable domain: EPEVTQTPSHQVTQMGQEVILRCVPISNHLYFYWYRQILGQKVEFLVSFYNNEISEKSEIFDDQFSVERPDGSNFTLKIRSTKLEDSAMYFCASRDTRGAYEQYFGPGTRLTVT.

This chain joins TRBV20-1 and TRBJ1-5, with D perhaps matching TRBD1 (5 bases). Germline V gene data show CDR1 as DFQATT and CDR2 as SNEGSKA (reference sequence). The CDR3 is made up of 12 amino acids. Trimming left V 6 bases short and J 3 bases short, with 9 bases between. The DNA for the CDR3 is TGCAGTGCCCGACAGTCCAATCAGCCCCAGCATTTT. Protein: CSARQSNQPQHF.

The rearrangement links TRBV9 to TRBJ2-2; 12 bases align to TRBD2. The CDR3 extends over 18 amino acids. In germline, CDR1 is SGDLS, CDR2 YYNGEE. The V and J ends lost 4 bases and 4 bases, in that order; junction bases with no gene match: 11. For the CDR3, the DNA is TGTGCCAGCAGCACCCATCTAGCGGGAGGGCGTAGCACCGGGGAGCTGTTTTTT. Encoded protein: CASSTHLAGGRSTGELFF.

CDR3 DNA sequence: TGTGCCAGCACTAGCGGGAGGTCGTACGAGCAGTACTTC. It codes for CASTSGRSYEQYF. The V gene is TRBV2, the J gene TRBJ2-7; TRBD2 matches 11 bases. The CDR3 covers 13 residues. J gave up 4 bases and V 7 bases, and 3 bases lay outside the gene matches. In germline, CDR1 is SNHLY, CDR2 FYNNEI.

This clonotype was observed a handful of times. V and J are TRBV2 and TRBJ2-4, with TRBD2 identical over 8 bases. The germline V gene encodes CDR1 SNHLY and CDR2 FYNNEI. Germline trimming cut 0 bases from V and 2 bases from J; bases unmatched to any gene: 12. CDR3 length: 19 residues. CDR3 sequence (DNA): TGTGCCAGCAGTGAAGCTTGGGCCGAAGCGGGGGTAACCAAAAACATTCAGTACTTC. Amino acids: CASSEAWAEAGVTKNIQYF.

DNA of the CDR3: TGTGCCAGCAGCGTAGAGGCTTCCAGGGGGCCTGGGAATGAGCAGTTCTTC. It codes for CASSVEASRGPGNEQFF. The rearrangement joins TRBV9 to TRBJ2-1, with 8 nucleotides matching TRBD1. The trim removed 0 bases at V and 7 bases at J, leaving 12 bases unmatched. This CDR3 is built from 17 residues. Germline assignment: CDR1 SGDLS and CDR2 YYNGEE.

CDR3 sequence (DNA): TGCAGTGCTATTGTGGGAGAAGAGACCCAGTACTTC. Translated: CSAIVGEETQYF. This chain connects TRBV20-1 to TRBJ2-5, with D tentatively TRBD2 (5 bases). This CDR3 contains 12 residues. V lost 4 bases and J 3 bases, leaving 9 bases between the germline ends. Germline V gives CDR1 DFQATT, CDR2 SNEGSKA (reference sequence).

This clonotype was counted only a few times. This rearrangement joins TRBV9 to TRBJ2-3, with D unresolved. V lost 0 bases and J 5 bases, leaving 7 bases between the germline ends. Germline V gene data show CDR1 as SGDLS and CDR2 as YYNGEE. This CDR3 has 13 amino acids. Here the CDR3 reads CASSVGLGDTQYF. The CDR3 bases are TGTGCCAGCAGCGTAGGGTTGGGAGATACGCAGTATTTT.

This clonotype appeared a few times. This chain uses TRBV4-3 with TRBJ1-4; no firm D call. CDR1 and CDR2 (germline): LGHNA, YSLEER. The V end was cut by 3 bases, the J end by 5 bases, with 1 base between. The CDR3 contains 11 residues. CDR3 nucleotides: TGCGCCAGCAGCCACAATGAAAAACTGTTTTTT. Translation: CASSHNEKLFF.

This clonotype has a handful of counts. The rearrangement uses TRBV7-3 and TRBJ2-1, with TRBD1 identical over 7 bases. The CDR3 spans 15 residues. With 5 bases clipped from V and 9 bases from J, the junction kept 13 bases outside the gene matches. Germline CDR1 reads SGHTA; CDR2 reads FQGTGA. CDR3 sequence: CASSQGTATTGEQFF. DNA for the CDR3: TGTGCCAGCAGCCAAGGGACAGCCACAACGGGTGAGCAGTTCTTC. Full variable domain (rest looked up from reference TRBV7-3 and TRBJ2-1): GAGVSQTPSNKVTEKGKYVELRCDPISGHTALYWYRQSLGQGPEFLIYFQGTGAADDSGLPNDRFFAVRPEGSVSTLKIQRTERGDSAVYLCASSQGTATTGEQFFGPGTRLTVL.

The chain joins TRBV4-3 to TRBJ2-2; no reliable D call. Trimming took off 0 bases at V and 3 bases at J, with 11 bases between the two ends. This CDR3 is built from 16 residues. CDR1 is LGHNA, CDR2 YSLEER, per germline. The CDR3 is CASSQDVSVDTGELFF. CDR3 sequence (DNA): TGCGCCAGCAGCCAAGACGTCTCGGTGGACACCGGGGAGCTGTTTTTT.